This T cell receptor beta chain was recorded in a study of cytomegalovirus exposure and HLA in healthy donors. Trimming shortened V by 6 bases and J by 5 bases, and 8 bases separated the two germline ends. This CDR3 has 11 residues. The germline CDR1 and CDR2 sequences are ENHRY and SYGVKD. Points on this clone: As yet, its antigen is unknown.

Overall study findings and caveats: Altogether, 160 or so TCR beta chains were recorded as cytomegalovirus-associated. Several of the most significant clusters appeared linked to common viral pathogens, based on a later analysis. TCR association rates varied by HLA locus in a later analysis, with DRB1 highest and HLA-C lowest.

60 Vbeta and 13 Jbeta primers were used in PCR. The method was immunoSEQ multiplex PCR; TCRdb's version includes in-frame clones alone and lacks a portion of them. The repertoire table contains roughly 77,000 clones. Though probably carrying unrecorded immune exposures, donors were nominally healthy at sampling. This rearrangement joins TRBV10-3 to TRBJ2-7; a possible D gene is TRBD2 (5 bases). The sample comprised PBMCs. This TCR was sampled from a female donor in good health and CMV-seropositive. The chain's CDR3 is CAIRATNEQYF. The CDR3 DNA sequence: TGTGCCATCAGAGCGACTAACGAGCAGTACTTC.